The rows below give T cell receptor beta chains drawn from one sample of a study of cytomegalovirus exposure and HLA in healthy donors. Profiling relied on immunoSEQ multiplex PCR, and the TCRdb table lists in-frame clones only, not all of them. The table includes about 160,000 clones, approximately 80% detected once. Input material: PBMCs. These receptors were obtained from a male donor in good health and CMV-seropositive. CDR3s include the opening cysteine and the closing phenylalanine or tryptophan. Fields, in order: CDR3 DNA, CDR3 protein, J gene, V gene, D gene, clone size. The D gene is left open where the match is weak. A clone size is listed for some rows: how often the clone was seen (once, few, many), or a class if it is expanded.

TGTGCCACCAGCAGAGGTGGGGCCCTCACAGATACGCAGTATTTT,CATSRGGALTDTQYF,TRBJ2-3,TRBV15,-,-
TGTGCCAGCAACCGGGACAGGGGCAATCAGCCCCAGCATTTT,CASNRDRGNQPQHF,TRBJ1-5,TRBV6-1,TRBD1,-
TGTGCCAGCAGTGAAGCGCCTAGCGGCTACAATGAGCAGTTCTTC,CASSEAPSGYNEQFF,TRBJ2-1,TRBV2,TRBD2,-
TGCGCCAGCAGCTTGAGGGCCACTAGCGGGAGCAGCGGGGAGCTGTTTTTT,CASSLRATSGSSGELFF,TRBJ2-2,TRBV5-1,TRBD2,-
TGTGCCACCAGTCGTAGGCAGGCCTCCTACAATGAGCAGTTCTTC,CATSRRQASYNEQFF,TRBJ2-1,TRBV15,-,few
TGTGCCAGCAGCTTGGCGGGGGAGGGAGATACGCAGTATTTT,CASSLAGEGDTQYF,TRBJ2-3,TRBV5-6,TRBD2,-
TGTGCCAGCAGCAAGGGACTAGCGTCGAAGAATGAGCAGTTCTTC,CASSKGLASKNEQFF,TRBJ2-1,TRBV11-3,TRBD2,few
TGTGCCAGCAGCCAAGCCTCCGGGACAGGTCGTGAGCAGTACTTC,CASSQASGTGREQYF,TRBJ2-7,TRBV4-2,TRBD1,-
TGTGCCAGCAGCCCCGGACTAGCGGGAGCCGAGCAGTACTTC,CASSPGLAGAEQYF,TRBJ2-7,TRBV9,TRBD2,-
TGTGCCAGCAGCTTCGGGACTAGCGGGACGGAGGCCCAGTACTTC,CASSFGTSGTEAQYF,TRBJ2-5,TRBV5-4,TRBD2,-
TGCGCCAGCAGCCATCCCATCAGGAACGGGGAGCTGTTTTTT,CASSHPIRNGELFF,TRBJ2-2,TRBV4-1,-,-
TGTGCCAGCATGGGACTAGCGGTTTACAATGAGCAGTTCTTC,CASMGLAVYNEQFF,TRBJ2-1,TRBV27,TRBD2,-
TGTGCCAGCAGCCCCATGGGACAGTACCCCTACGAGCAGTACTTC,CASSPMGQYPYEQYF,TRBJ2-7,TRBV5-4,TRBD1,once